Each of the 27 T cell receptor beta chains below was sequenced from the same sample in a study of memory CD4+ T cells and cytomegalovirus serostatus (dated by TCRdb to between 2018 and 2020). Single viable CD3+CD4+CD8-CD45RO+ cells were sorted as memory CD4+ T cells on a FACSAria II. The protocol used for the library was the immunoSEQ multiplex PCR assay. The clones in this table, taken by TCRdb from immuneACCESS, are in-frame only. Not every clone is retained; where verified, under half of the shortfall comes from an unresolved V gene, and the cause of the rest is unknown. This sample gives about 82,000 clones in total; 80% of them show up just once. 0.78% of the sample rests with the top ten. Sequences were obtained from memory CD4+ T cells from blood. The receptors were sampled from an adult in good health and CMV-seronegative.

This chain connects TRBV7-2 to TRBJ1-2; TRBD1 is a possible D gene (5 bases). The germline V gene encodes CDR1 SGHTA and CDR2 FQGNSA. The CDR3 totals 15 residues. V was shortened by 4 bases and J by 0 bases, with 12 bases between the two germline ends. CDR3 sequence: CASSSGGTANYGYTF. The CDR3 bases are TGTGCCAGCAGCTCCGGGGGGACCGCTAACTATGGCTACACCTTC.

The chain uses TRBV10-3 and TRBJ1-2; D possibly corresponds to TRBD1 (5 bases). Trimming removed 5 bases from V and 4 bases from J, with 17 bases in between. The CDR3 runs to 15 residues. CDR1 and CDR2 (germline): ENHRY, SYGVKD. The CDR3 nucleotides are TGTGCCATCAGTTCTGTGAGCCAGGGCGGCTATGGCTACACCTTC. Its protein product is CAISSVSQGGYGYTF.

The chain has TRBV15 and TRBJ1-5, with D unresolved. The V end was cut by 8 bases, the J end by 0 bases, with 8 bases between. This CDR3 is 13 amino acids long. Germline V CDR1 and CDR2: LNHNV, YYDKDF (reference sequence). The CDR3 DNA sequence: TGTGCCACCGCACGCTTTAGCAATCAGCCCCAGCATTTT. Amino acids: CATARFSNQPQHF.

This clone was counted only a few times. The rearrangement uses TRBV6-1 and TRBJ1-4; D possibly corresponds to TRBD1 (5 bases). The V gene's germline CDR1 is MNHNS and CDR2 SASEGT. With 1 base removed from V and 6 bases from J, the gap between germline ends came to 9 bases. The CDR3 extends over 14 amino acids. In DNA, the CDR3 is TGTGCCAGCAGTGAAGTAGGGGAAGATGAAAAACTGTTTTTT. Its protein product is CASSEVGEDEKLFF.

This chain uses TRBV6-5 with TRBJ1-2; 7 nucleotides match TRBD1. The CDR3 consists of 13 residues. CDR1 is MNHEY and CDR2 is SVGAGI in the germline V gene. J gave up 4 bases and V 8 bases, and 7 bases lay outside the gene matches. The CDR3 nucleotides read TGTGCCAGCGGGGAGACAGGGCGCTATGGCTACACCTTC. Residues: CASGETGRYGYTF.

The genes are TRBV25-1 and TRBJ1-5, with 7 bases aligning to TRBD1. The germline CDR1 and CDR2 sequences are MGHDK and SYGVNS. The CDR3 is 16 amino acids. Unmatched junction bases numbered 9, after V lost 6 bases and J lost 1 base. The DNA for the CDR3 is TGTGCCAGCAGCCCATCAGGGGGGGAAAGCAATCAGCCCCAGCATTTT. Encoded protein: CASSPSGGESNQPQHF.

This CDR3 reads CASSLIGHSPNTGELFF. CDR3 nucleotides: TGTGCCAGCAGCTTAATTGGCCACAGCCCGAACACCGGGGAGCTGTTTTTT. V is TRBV7-3 and J is TRBJ2-2; D unclear. CDR3 length: 17 amino acids. Per the germline V gene, CDR1 is SGHTA and CDR2 is FQGTGA. The V gene lost 1 base and the J gene lost 0 bases, with 12 bases spanning the gap. The complete variable domain, with remaining parts taken from reference TRBV7-3 and TRBJ2-2, reads GAGVSQTPSNKVTEKGKYVELRCDPISGHTALYWYRQSLGQGPEFLIYFQGTGAADDSGLPNDRFFAVRPEGSVSTLKIQRTERGDSAVYLCASSLIGHSPNTGELFFGEGSRLTVL.

The CDR3 DNA reads TGTGCCAGCAGTTTTCTTGATCAGCCCCAGCATTTT. Translation: CASSFLDQPQHF. This chain uses TRBV28 with TRBJ1-5; no clear D gene. V was cut by 3 bases and J by 5 bases, with 5 bases left in between. The germline CDR1 and CDR2 sequences are MDHEN and SYDVKM. This CDR3 spans 12 amino acids.

The chain has TRBV15 and TRBJ2-7, with 9 bases identical to TRBD1. Germline CDR1 LNHNV, CDR2 YYDKDF (reference sequence). The CDR3 extends over 14 amino acids. V gave up 3 bases and J gave up 1 base; unmatched junction bases: 1. The CDR3 loop reads CATSRDRGSYEQYF. The DNA for the CDR3 is TGTGCCACCAGCAGGGACAGGGGATCCTACGAGCAGTACTTC.

This chain joins TRBV7-6 and TRBJ2-1; 7 bases match TRBD2. J was trimmed by 1 base and V by 4 bases; bases with no gene match: 4. The CDR3 runs to 15 residues. CDR1 SGHVS and CDR2 FNYEAQ come from the germline V gene. The CDR3 here is CASSSEAGSYNEQFF. The CDR3, as DNA: TGTGCCAGCAGCTCGGAAGCGGGGTCCTACAATGAGCAGTTCTTC. Variable domain in full (rest from reference TRBV7-6 and TRBJ2-1): GAGVSQSPRYKVTKRGQDVALRCDPISGHVSLYWYRQALGQGPEFLTYFNYEAQQDKSGLPNDRFSAERPEGSISTLTIQRTEQRDSAMYRCASSSEAGSYNEQFFGPGTRLTVL.

V is TRBV30 and J is TRBJ2-5; D not resolved. CDR3 length equals 12 residues. Germline lookup yields CDR1 GTSNPN and CDR2 SVGIG (reference sequence). Trimming took off 2 bases at V and 4 bases at J, with 8 bases between the two ends. Here the CDR3 DNA reads TGTGCCTGGAGTAAGGGCGGAGAGACCCAGTACTTC. Translated: CAWSKGGETQYF.

The genes are TRBV4-1 and TRBJ2-6; 7 positions agree with TRBD1. The CDR3 contains 16 residues. V gave up 5 bases and J gave up 2 bases; unmatched junction bases: 6. CDR1 and CDR2 (germline): MGHRA, YSYEKL. The CDR3 here is CASSTRGTAGANVLTF. The DNA of the CDR3 is TGCGCCAGCAGCACCAGAGGGACAGCTGGGGCCAACGTCCTGACTTTC.

This clone was recorded a few times. The V call is TRBV7-8, the J call TRBJ2-1; D not resolved. This CDR3 region has 12 residues. With 1 base removed from V and 11 bases from J, the gap between germline ends came to 9 bases. Germline V gives CDR1 SGHVS, CDR2 FQNEAQ. Here the CDR3 reads CASSLGPNQQFF. As DNA, the CDR3 is TGTGCCAGCAGCTTAGGTCCCAACCAGCAGTTCTTC.

This chain connects TRBV18 to TRBJ2-5; 8 nucleotides align to TRBD1. CDR1 is KGHSH and CDR2 is LQKENI in the germline V gene. With 3 bases clipped from V and 9 bases from J, the junction kept 15 bases outside the gene matches. The CDR3 is 16 residues long. CDR3 in DNA: TGTGCCAGCTCACCTCAGCGGGCAGGGGGCGGACAGGCCCAGTACTTC. This codes for CASSPQRAGGGQAQYF. The full variable domain, completed using reference TRBV18 and TRBJ2-5, is NAGVMQNPRHLVRRRGQEARLRCSPMKGHSHVYWYRQLPEEGLKFMVYLQKENIIDESGMPKERFSAEFPKEGPSILRIQQVVRGDSAAYFCASSPQRAGGGQAQYFGPGTRLLVL.

V and J are TRBV30 and TRBJ2-3; D is perhaps TRBD1 or TRBD2 (7 bases each). Trimming left V 8 bases short and J 0 bases short, with 15 bases between. The length of the CDR3 is 14 residues. Germline V gives CDR1 GTSNPN, CDR2 SVGIG (reference sequence). The CDR3 sequence: CAHRGGQSTDTQYF. In nucleotides, the CDR3 is TGTGCCCATAGGGGGGGACAGAGCACAGATACGCAGTATTTT.

In this sample, this clone is medium-sized. The gene calls are TRBV30 and TRBJ1-2; D is uncertain. Per the germline V gene, CDR1 is GTSNPN and CDR2 is SVGIG (reference sequence). CDR3 length equals 14 residues. The germline V and J ends were trimmed by 0 bases and 5 bases, with 13 bases remaining between them. In DNA form, the CDR3 reads TGTGCCTGGAGTGTAAACGGTCACAGATATGGCTACACCTTC. Amino acids: CAWSVNGHRYGYTF.

This clone was counted a single time. This rearrangement joins TRBV12-5 to TRBJ2-5; D gene uncertain. Looked up from germline, CDR1 is LGHNT and CDR2 is FRNRAP. There are 15 residues in the CDR3. V shed 8 bases and J shed 5 bases, with 21 bases lying between them. The chain's CDR3 is CASSPPAVLAETQYF. CDR3 nucleotide sequence: TGTGCTAGTTCTCCACCCGCGGTGCTCGCCGAGACCCAGTACTTC.

The sample holds a few counts of this clone. The rearrangement joins TRBV18 to TRBJ2-7; TRBD1 agrees at 7 bases. The V segment lost 3 bases and the J segment 6 bases; nucleotides outside the gene matches: 8. The CDR3 runs to 14 residues. The germline CDR1 and CDR2 sequences are KGHSH and LQKENI. CDR3 bases: TGTGCCAGCTCACCGAAGACAGGGAACCTCGAGCAGTACTTC. Translated: CASSPKTGNLEQYF. The full variable domain, with the rest looked up from reference TRBV18 and TRBJ2-7, is NAGVMQNPRHLVRRRGQEARLRCSPMKGHSHVYWYRQLPEEGLKFMVYLQKENIIDESGMPKERFSAEFPKEGPSILRIQQVVRGDSAAYFCASSPKTGNLEQYFGPGTRLTVT.

This chain connects TRBV28 to TRBJ1-3; TRBD1 matches at 9 bases. The CDR3 has 14 residues. Germline V gives CDR1 MDHEN, CDR2 SYDVKM. V lost 3 bases to trimming and J lost 8 bases; unmatched junction nucleotides: 5. Here the CDR3 DNA reads TGTGCCAGCAGTTTCCGGGACAGGGCATACACCATATATTTT. Residues: CASSFRDRAYTIYF.

The chain carries TRBV7-2 and TRBJ2-5, with 14 bases matching TRBD2. CDR3 length equals 17 residues. V was pared by 3 bases and J by 2 bases, with 5 bases of the junction left unmatched. Germline V lookup: CDR1 SGHTA, CDR2 FQGNSA. CDR3 sequence (DNA): TGTGCCAGCAGCTTCGGGGGGACTAGCGGGGGACAAGAGACCCAGTACTTC. This codes for CASSFGGTSGGQETQYF.

This chain uses TRBV9 with TRBJ1-6; D is unresolved. The CDR3 spans 17 residues. The V gene lost 0 bases and the J gene lost 0 bases, with 10 bases spanning the gap. Germline V gene lookup returns CDR1 SGDLS and CDR2 YYNGEE. The CDR3 here is CASSVDAGSSYNSPLHF. The CDR3 region has the DNA TGTGCCAGCAGCGTAGATGCAGGCAGCTCCTATAATTCACCCCTCCACTTT.

The sample holds one count of this clone. This chain connects TRBV9 to TRBJ2-5; TRBD1 or TRBD2 may be the D gene (7 bases each). The V gene lost 4 bases and the J gene lost 1 base, with 20 bases spanning the gap. The germline gives CDR1 SGDLS, CDR2 YYNGEE. The CDR3 extends over 17 amino acids. As DNA, the CDR3 is TGTGCCAGCAGCCAAAGGGGGGGCAGGGGGTCCCAAGAGACCCAGTACTTC. Translation gives CASSQRGGRGSQETQYF. The variable domain in full, with the rest retrieved from reference TRBV9 and TRBJ2-5, is DSGVTQTPKHLITATGQRVTLRCSPRSGDLSVYWYQQSLDQGLQFLIQYYNGEERAKGNILERFSAQQFPDLHSELNLSSLELGDSALYFCASSQRGGRGSQETQYFGPGTRLLVL.

The chain has TRBV2 and TRBJ1-5; D is possibly TRBD1 (6 bases). The germline V and J ends were trimmed by 8 bases and 2 bases, with 13 bases remaining between them. The CDR3 has 14 amino acids. Germline-derived CDR1 and CDR2 are SNHLY and FYNNEI. The CDR3 DNA is TGTGCCAGCGATCCTAGGGGGGGCAATCAGCCCCAGCATTTT. This translates into CASDPRGGNQPQHF.

This sequence joins TRBV30 and TRBJ1-2; D ambiguous. Germline lookup yields CDR1 GTSNPN and CDR2 SVGIG (reference sequence). Trimming cost V 2 bases and J 8 bases, with 18 bases left between them. The length of the CDR3 is 14 residues. CDR3 DNA: TGTGCCTGGAGTCCGGAGGCCGTGGGGTACGGCTACACCTTC. Protein: CAWSPEAVGYGYTF.

The chain combines TRBV19 with TRBJ1-5; D perhaps matches TRBD1 (6 bases). Trimming removed 6 bases from V and 2 bases from J, with 8 bases in between. This CDR3 region has 13 residues. Germline CDR1 is LNHDA and CDR2 is SQIVND (reference sequence). The CDR3 is CASRGHRNQPQHF. CDR3 bases: TGTGCCAGTAGGGGACACCGCAATCAGCCCCAGCATTTT.

The chain carries TRBV18 and TRBJ1-2; D possibly corresponds to TRBD1 (5 bases). Trimming took off 2 bases at V and 7 bases at J, with 20 bases between the two ends. CDR3 size: 16 residues. Germline V gene sequence: CDR1 KGHSH, CDR2 LQKENI. This CDR3 reads CASSPDIVQGLGGYTF. The CDR3, as DNA: TGTGCCAGCTCACCAGATATCGTCCAGGGTCTGGGTGGCTACACCTTC.

This clone turned up a few times. This sequence joins TRBV18 and TRBJ1-1; no firm D call. V gave up 6 bases and J gave up 0 bases, with 11 bases separating them. Germline assignment: CDR1 KGHSH and CDR2 LQKENI. The CDR3 sequence is 14 residues long. The DNA for the CDR3 is TGTGCCAGCTCCGTAACGGGTATGAACACTGAAGCTTTCTTT. The encoded protein is CASSVTGMNTEAFF. Full variable domain (rest looked up from reference TRBV18 and TRBJ1-1): NAGVMQNPRHLVRRRGQEARLRCSPMKGHSHVYWYRQLPEEGLKFMVYLQKENIIDESGMPKERFSAEFPKEGPSILRIQQVVRGDSAAYFCASSVTGMNTEAFFGQGTRLTVV.